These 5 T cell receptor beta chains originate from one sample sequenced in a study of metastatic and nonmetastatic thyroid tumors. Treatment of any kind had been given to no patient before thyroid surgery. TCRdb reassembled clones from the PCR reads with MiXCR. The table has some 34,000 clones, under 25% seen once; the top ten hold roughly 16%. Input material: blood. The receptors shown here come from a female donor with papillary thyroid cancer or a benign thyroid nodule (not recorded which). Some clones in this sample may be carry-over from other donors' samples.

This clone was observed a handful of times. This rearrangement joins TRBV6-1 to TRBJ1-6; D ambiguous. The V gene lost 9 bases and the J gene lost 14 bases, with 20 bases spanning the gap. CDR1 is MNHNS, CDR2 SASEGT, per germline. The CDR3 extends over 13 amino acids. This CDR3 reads CASTHRGTTTLHF. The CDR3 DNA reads TGTGCCAGTACTCATCGGGGTACGACAACCCTCCACTTT.

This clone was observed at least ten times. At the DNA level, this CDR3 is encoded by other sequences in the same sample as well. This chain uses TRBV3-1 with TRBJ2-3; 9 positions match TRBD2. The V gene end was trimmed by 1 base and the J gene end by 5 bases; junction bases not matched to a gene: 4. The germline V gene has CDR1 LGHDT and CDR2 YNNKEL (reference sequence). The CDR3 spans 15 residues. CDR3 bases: TGTGCCAGCAGCCAAGTGCCTAGCGGGAAAGATACGCAGTATTTT. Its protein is CASSQVPSGKDTQYF.

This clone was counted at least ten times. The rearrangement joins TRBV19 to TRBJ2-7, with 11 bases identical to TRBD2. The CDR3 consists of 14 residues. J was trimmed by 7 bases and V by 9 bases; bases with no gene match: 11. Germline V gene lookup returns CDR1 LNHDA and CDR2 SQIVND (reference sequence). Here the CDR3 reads CASALLAGAEEQYF. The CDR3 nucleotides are TGTGCCAGCGCTTTACTAGCGGGAGCGGAGGAGCAGTACTTC.

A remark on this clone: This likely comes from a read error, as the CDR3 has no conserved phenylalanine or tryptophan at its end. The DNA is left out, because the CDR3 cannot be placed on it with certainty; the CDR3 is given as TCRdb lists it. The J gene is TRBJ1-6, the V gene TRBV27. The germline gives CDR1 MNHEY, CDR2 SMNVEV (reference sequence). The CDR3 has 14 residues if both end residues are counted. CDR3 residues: CASSPAWRNSPPHL.

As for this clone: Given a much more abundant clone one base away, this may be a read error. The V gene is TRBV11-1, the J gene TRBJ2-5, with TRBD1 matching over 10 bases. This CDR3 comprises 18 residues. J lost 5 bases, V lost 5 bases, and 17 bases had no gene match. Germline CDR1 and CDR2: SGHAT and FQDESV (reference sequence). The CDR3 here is CASSNLMGQGIRWETQYF. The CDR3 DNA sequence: TGTGCCAGCAGCAACCTTATGGGACAGGGGATCCGGTGGGAGACCCAGTACTTC. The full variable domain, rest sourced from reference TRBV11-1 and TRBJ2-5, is EAEVAQSPRYKITEKSQAVAFWCDPISGHATLYWYRQILGQGPELLVQFQDESVVDDSQLPKDRFSAERLKGVDSTLKIQPAELGDSAMYLCASSNLMGQGIRWETQYFGPGTRLLVL.